This entry lists 8 T cell receptor beta chains sequenced from one sample in a study of neoadjuvant nivolumab and ipilimumab in lung cancer. Only in-frame clones appear in the TCRdb table, and some are missing; sequencing was by immunoSEQ multiplex PCR. Of tens of thousands of clones listed, 80% were seen once; the top ten hold approximately 5.9%. This material consisted of peripheral blood, taken before neoadjuvant nivolumab, alone or with ipilimumab. Receptors originate from an adult with non-small cell lung cancer.

V usage is TRBV5-1 and J usage is TRBJ2-3; D gene unclear. The CDR3 is made up of 12 amino acids. The germline gives CDR1 SGHRS, CDR2 YFSETQ. The V end lost 1 base, the J end lost 4 bases, and 4 bases lay between the germline ends. CDR3 amino acids: CASSLRADTQYF. The CDR3 nucleotides are TGCGCCAGCAGCTTGAGAGCAGATACGCAGTATTTT.

The chain employs TRBV19 and TRBJ1-1; no definite D call. V gave up 6 bases and J gave up 5 bases, with 19 bases separating them. Germline CDR1 reads LNHDA; CDR2 reads SQIVND (reference sequence). This CDR3 has 15 amino acids. The CDR3 DNA is TGTGCCAGTAGCCCAAGTATAGCAGTTGTAACTGAAGCTTTCTTT. This gives the protein CASSPSIAVVTEAFF.

V and J are TRBV10-3 and TRBJ2-2; the D gene is possibly TRBD2 (7 bases). Germline V gene lookup returns CDR1 ENHRY and CDR2 SYGVKD. The CDR3 length is 15 residues. The V end was cut by 6 bases, the J end by 7 bases, with 18 bases between. CDR3 DNA: TGTGCCATCAGCTCTGGGGGGGCCGAAATCGGGGAGCTGTTTTTT. Translated, it gives CAISSGGAEIGELFF.

The chain is built from TRBV5-6 and TRBJ2-2; D is unresolved. The V end lost 0 bases, the J end lost 8 bases, and 23 bases lay between the germline ends. The CDR3 covers 18 residues. Germline CDR1 SGHDT, CDR2 YYEEEE. The CDR3, as DNA: TGTGCCAGCAGCTTGGCCATGTTACTGATAAGCGACGATGGGGAGCTGTTTTTT. The encoded protein is CASSLAMLLISDDGELFF.

This clone was recorded only once. The chain employs TRBV7-2 and TRBJ1-4; D call uncertain. The length of the CDR3 is 12 residues. Trimming took off 3 bases at V and 7 bases at J, with 6 bases between the two ends. The germline V gene has CDR1 SGHTA and CDR2 FQGNSA. CDR3 DNA: TGTGCCAGCAGCTTGTTCACTGAAAAACTGTTTTTT. This sequence encodes CASSLFTEKLFF. The full variable domain, in which reference TRBV7-2 and TRBJ1-4 provide the parts outside the CDR3, is GAGVSQSPSNKVTEKGKDVELRCDPISGHTALYWYRQSLGQGLEFLIYFQGNSAPDKSGLPSDRFSAERTGGSVSTLTIQRTQQEDSAVYLCASSLFTEKLFFGSGTQLSVL.

The chain uses TRBV7-2 and TRBJ1-1; D not resolved. The CDR3 sequence is 15 residues long. Germline V gives CDR1 SGHTA, CDR2 FQGNSA. Trimming cost V 0 bases and J 1 base, with 9 bases left between them. The CDR3 DNA follows: TGTGCCAGCAGCTTAGCGGGCCCCCAGAACACTGAAGCTTTCTTT. Encoded protein: CASSLAGPQNTEAFF.

The V gene is TRBV28, the J gene TRBJ2-7; TRBD1 matches at 8 bases. The CDR3 covers 13 residues. The V segment lost 6 bases and the J segment 5 bases; nucleotides outside the gene matches: 6. CDR1 and CDR2 from the germline V gene are MDHEN and SYDVKM. CDR3 in DNA: TGTGCCAGCAGCACAGGGGGGAACCACGAGCAGTACTTC. Translated, it gives CASSTGGNHEQYF.

This chain uses TRBV5-3 with TRBJ2-7; D is undetermined. TRBV5-3 is identified as an open reading frame with a role that is uncertain. This CDR3 has 13 residues. V shed 2 bases and J shed 2 bases, with 8 bases lying between them. The CDR3 loop reads CARSLPSTYEQYF. CDR3 in DNA: TGTGCCAGAAGCTTACCCTCCACCTACGAGCAGTACTTC.